The rows below give T cell receptor beta chains drawn from one sample of a study of blood T cell repertoires in COVID-19. This table comes from immunoSEQ multiplex PCR, and its TCRdb copy is limited to in-frame clones, with some not included. This table has 30,000 to 40,000 clones, 80% to 90% appearing once. Input material: peripheral blood. The origin of the receptors is a human donor in a cohort sampled during active COVID-19. Both conserved end residues are part of each CDR3. D genes are given only for firm matches. Clone size is shown for a subset of rows, as once, few, many or a class of expanded clone.

v_gene: TRBV4-2; j_gene: TRBJ2-5; abundance: .; d_gene: .; CDR3nt: TGTGCCAGCAGCCAAGTCTGGGGGGAGGCTTGGGGGGAGACCCAGTACTTC; CDR3aa: CASSQVWGEAWGETQYF
v_gene: TRBV7-9; j_gene: TRBJ2-2; abundance: .; d_gene: .; CDR3nt: TGTGCCAGCAGCGAATTACAGGGCGCCGGGGAGCTGTTTTTT; CDR3aa: CASSELQGAGELFF
v_gene: TRBV10-3; j_gene: TRBJ2-7; abundance: .; d_gene: TRBD1; CDR3nt: TGTGCCATCAGCTGGCAGGGGGACGAGCAGTACTTC; CDR3aa: CAISWQGDEQYF
v_gene: TRBV7-2; j_gene: TRBJ1-4; abundance: .; d_gene: .; CDR3nt: TGTGCCAGCAGCTTAAAGAAGGGGGCTAATGAAAAACTGTTTTTT; CDR3aa: CASSLKKGANEKLFF
v_gene: TRBV24-1; j_gene: TRBJ2-2; abundance: .; d_gene: TRBD1; CDR3nt: TGTGCCACCAGTGATTTGGTAGGGACAGGCGACACCGGGGAGCTGTTTTTT; CDR3aa: CATSDLVGTGDTGELFF
v_gene: TRBV18; j_gene: TRBJ2-5; abundance: .; d_gene: .; CDR3nt: TGTGCCAGCTCACCTCGTCAAGAGACCCAGTACTTC; CDR3aa: CASSPRQETQYF
v_gene: TRBV12-3/TRBV12-4; j_gene: TRBJ1-1; abundance: .; d_gene: .; CDR3nt: TGTGCCAGCAGTTTAAGGAGCAACACCGGGGCTTTCTTT; CDR3aa: CASSLRSNTGAFF
v_gene: TRBV6-5; j_gene: TRBJ1-2; abundance: .; d_gene: TRBD1; CDR3nt: TGTGCCAGCAGTTACGAATGGACAGGGGGCGGCTATGGCTACACCTTC; CDR3aa: CASSYEWTGGGYGYTF
v_gene: TRBV5-4; j_gene: TRBJ2-3; abundance: once; d_gene: TRBD2; CDR3nt: TGTGCCAGCAGCCGGGGGGGTCTTACCACAGATACGCAGTATTTT; CDR3aa: CASSRGGLTTDTQYF
v_gene: TRBV2; j_gene: TRBJ2-5; abundance: .; d_gene: TRBD1; CDR3nt: TGTGCCAGCAGTGAAGGTCCCGGGACAGGGGGCTCCGAGACCCAGTACTTC; CDR3aa: CASSEGPGTGGSETQYF
v_gene: TRBV7-2; j_gene: TRBJ1-6; abundance: few; d_gene: .; CDR3nt: TGTGCCAGCAGCTTAGACGGGTTACTTTCACCCCTCCACTTT; CDR3aa: CASSLDGLLSPLHF
v_gene: TRBV10-1; j_gene: TRBJ1-5; abundance: few; d_gene: TRBD1; CDR3nt: TGCGCCAGCACCGGGGACAGAAATAGCAATCAGCCCCAGCATTTT; CDR3aa: CASTGDRNSNQPQHF
v_gene: TRBV7-9; j_gene: TRBJ2-1; abundance: .; d_gene: TRBD1; CDR3nt: TGTGCCAGCAGCATATCGGGACAGGGCAACTACAATGAGCAGTTCTTC; CDR3aa: CASSISGQGNYNEQFF
v_gene: TRBV30; j_gene: TRBJ1-3; abundance: .; d_gene: TRBD1; CDR3nt: TGTGCCTGGAGTACGACGAGGGGGCCTGGAAACACCATATATTTT; CDR3aa: CAWSTTRGPGNTIYF
v_gene: TRBV7-9; j_gene: TRBJ1-4; abundance: .; d_gene: .; CDR3nt: TGTGCCAGCAGCCTCAGGGGCGGAAGTGGTAATGAAAAACTGTTTTTT; CDR3aa: CASSLRGGSGNEKLFF
v_gene: TRBV7-8; j_gene: TRBJ1-2; abundance: .; d_gene: TRBD1; CDR3nt: TGTGCCAGCAGCTTAAACCCTGGGACAGTAGGCTACACCTTC; CDR3aa: CASSLNPGTVGYTF
v_gene: TRBV15; j_gene: TRBJ2-7; abundance: .; d_gene: .; CDR3nt: TGTGCCACCAGCAGAGATATCCTGGCAGGGAATCCACTCGAGCAGTACTTC; CDR3aa: CATSRDILAGNPLEQYF
v_gene: TRBV29-1; j_gene: TRBJ2-1; abundance: .; d_gene: TRBD1; CDR3nt: TGCAGCGTTGAAGGGGGCAGGGGGAACTACAATGAGCAGTTCTTC; CDR3aa: CSVEGGRGNYNEQFF
v_gene: TRBV6-2/TRBV6-3; j_gene: TRBJ2-7; abundance: .; d_gene: TRBD1; CDR3nt: TGTGCCAGCAGTTACTCAGGTAACAGGGGGCTTTACGAGCAGTACTTC; CDR3aa: CASSYSGNRGLYEQYF
v_gene: TRBV6-2/TRBV6-3; j_gene: TRBJ2-7; abundance: .; d_gene: .; CDR3nt: TGTGCCAGCAGTTACTCCTTTCAGGGCCTTCCTGCCTACGAGCAGTACTTC; CDR3aa: CASSYSFQGLPAYEQYF
v_gene: TRBV9; j_gene: TRBJ2-7; abundance: .; d_gene: TRBD2; CDR3nt: TGTGCCAGCAGCGTAGGAGCGGGAGCGTACGAGCAGTACTTC; CDR3aa: CASSVGAGAYEQYF
v_gene: TRBV7-9; j_gene: TRBJ2-2; abundance: .; d_gene: .; CDR3nt: TGTGCCAGCAGCTTAATAGGAGGGCCGGTCACCGGGGAGCTGTTTTTT; CDR3aa: CASSLIGGPVTGELFF
v_gene: TRBV7-9; j_gene: TRBJ1-6; abundance: .; d_gene: TRBD1; CDR3nt: TGTGCCAGCAGTGTACTTCCGGGACAGGGCAATTCACCCCTCCACTTT; CDR3aa: CASSVLPGQGNSPLHF
v_gene: TRBV5-1; j_gene: TRBJ1-5; abundance: .; d_gene: .; CDR3nt: TGCGCCAGCAGCTTGACAATTACAGGGAGGGTAGAATGGAGCAATCAGCCCCAGCATTTT; CDR3aa: CASSLTITGRVEWSNQPQHF
v_gene: TRBV28; j_gene: TRBJ2-7; abundance: .; d_gene: .; CDR3nt: TGTGCCAGCAGTTTCTTCCGGACATCCGACACCTACGAGCAGTACTTC; CDR3aa: CASSFFRTSDTYEQYF
v_gene: TRBV7-9; j_gene: TRBJ1-2; abundance: .; d_gene: TRBD1; CDR3nt: TGTGCCAGCAGCTCCGGGACAGGGGTTTGGGGCTACACCTTC; CDR3aa: CASSSGTGVWGYTF
v_gene: TRBV3-1/TRBV3-2; j_gene: TRBJ2-7; abundance: .; d_gene: TRBD1; CDR3nt: TGTGCCAGCAGCCCGGGACAGGGACTGTACGAGCAGTACTTC; CDR3aa: CASSPGQGLYEQYF
v_gene: TRBV15; j_gene: TRBJ2-7; abundance: .; d_gene: .; CDR3nt: TGTGCCACCAGGATAAGGAGCTCCTACGAGCAGTACTTC; CDR3aa: CATRIRSSYEQYF
v_gene: TRBV4-1; j_gene: TRBJ2-7; abundance: .; d_gene: TRBD2; CDR3nt: TGCGCCAGCAGCCCTACAGCGGGAGGGAGCTACGAGCAGTACTTC; CDR3aa: CASSPTAGGSYEQYF
v_gene: TRBV19; j_gene: TRBJ2-3; abundance: .; d_gene: .; CDR3nt: TGTGCCAGTAGTGGAAGAGGGGGGGCCGGGGATACGCAGTATTTT; CDR3aa: CASSGRGGAGDTQYF
v_gene: TRBV27; j_gene: TRBJ1-1; abundance: .; d_gene: .; CDR3nt: TGTGCCAGCCGACTACAGGGAAACATGAACACTGAAGCTTTCTTT; CDR3aa: CASRLQGNMNTEAFF
v_gene: TRBV7-8; j_gene: TRBJ1-1; abundance: .; d_gene: TRBD1; CDR3nt: TGTGCCAGCAGCAAGCCCGGACAGGGGGATGAAGCTTTCTTT; CDR3aa: CASSKPGQGDEAFF
v_gene: TRBV6-6; j_gene: TRBJ2-7; abundance: once; d_gene: .; CDR3nt: TGTGCCAGCAGTCTATTGGGCATAGCCTACGAGCAGTACTTC; CDR3aa: CASSLLGIAYEQYF
v_gene: TRBV4-2; j_gene: TRBJ2-2; abundance: .; d_gene: TRBD2; CDR3nt: TGTGCCAGCAGCCATTATAGCGGGGGGGCGCCCGGGGAGCTGTTTTTT; CDR3aa: CASSHYSGGAPGELFF
v_gene: TRBV28; j_gene: TRBJ2-1; abundance: .; d_gene: TRBD2; CDR3nt: TGTGCCAGCAGTTTAACGGGAGGGGATGAGCAGTTCTTC; CDR3aa: CASSLTGGDEQFF
v_gene: TRBV28; j_gene: TRBJ1-1; abundance: .; d_gene: .; CDR3nt: TGTGCCAGCAGTCGGGGGGGGAGGAAGAGCACTGAAGCTTTCTTT; CDR3aa: CASSRGGRKSTEAFF
v_gene: TRBV6-5; j_gene: TRBJ1-5; abundance: .; d_gene: TRBD1; CDR3nt: TGTGCCAGCAGACAGGGGTATGGCAATCAGCCCCAGCATTTT; CDR3aa: CASRQGYGNQPQHF
v_gene: TRBV5-6; j_gene: TRBJ1-2; abundance: .; d_gene: .; CDR3nt: TGTGCCAGCAGCTTCATACAGTGGGGCTACACCTTC; CDR3aa: CASSFIQWGYTF
v_gene: TRBV19; j_gene: TRBJ1-5; abundance: .; d_gene: TRBD1; CDR3nt: TGTGCCAGTAGTAGCCGGGACAGAAATAATCAGCCCCAGCATTTT; CDR3aa: CASSSRDRNNQPQHF
v_gene: TRBV5-5; j_gene: TRBJ2-2; abundance: few; d_gene: .; CDR3nt: TGTGCCAGCAGACCGGACTGGGACACCGGGGAGCTGTTTTTT; CDR3aa: CASRPDWDTGELFF
v_gene: TRBV19; j_gene: TRBJ1-6; abundance: .; d_gene: TRBD1; CDR3nt: TGTGCCAGTAGTACCGGGGACAGGATGAATTCACCCCTCCACTTT; CDR3aa: CASSTGDRMNSPLHF
v_gene: TRBV30; j_gene: TRBJ2-2; abundance: .; d_gene: .; CDR3nt: TGTGCCTGGGGTGAGACAGGCCTCGGAAGCGGGGAGCTGTTTTTT; CDR3aa: CAWGETGLGSGELFF
v_gene: TRBV6-5; j_gene: TRBJ2-7; abundance: .; d_gene: TRBD2; CDR3nt: TGTGCCAGCAGTTACGAGCGGGGGACCTACGAGCAGTACTTC; CDR3aa: CASSYERGTYEQYF
v_gene: TRBV7-8; j_gene: TRBJ1-5; abundance: .; d_gene: TRBD1; CDR3nt: TGTGCCAGCAGCTTAAGGTCAGGGGGTAATCAGCCCCAGCATTTT; CDR3aa: CASSLRSGGNQPQHF
v_gene: TRBV6-2/TRBV6-3; j_gene: TRBJ1-3; abundance: .; d_gene: TRBD1; CDR3nt: TGTGCCAGCAGTAAGCCGGGACAGGAGTCCCTGGGTCCTGGAAACACCATATATTTT; CDR3aa: CASSKPGQESLGPGNTIYF
v_gene: TRBV4-1; j_gene: TRBJ2-4; abundance: .; d_gene: TRBD1; CDR3nt: TGCGCCAGCAGCCAAGAATGGGTAGTTGCGGGACAGGGGGCTTACTTC; CDR3aa: CASSQEWVVAGQGAYF
v_gene: TRBV5-3; j_gene: TRBJ1-2; abundance: .; d_gene: .; CDR3nt: TGTGCCAGAAGCTTGAATTTTCTAGGGGGGGGACGGAGCTATGGCTACACCTTC; CDR3aa: CARSLNFLGGGRSYGYTF
v_gene: TRBV7-2; j_gene: TRBJ2-3; abundance: .; d_gene: TRBD1; CDR3nt: TGTGCCAGCAGCTCACAGGGGGCGTGGGGTCAAAGGGATACGCAGTATTTT; CDR3aa: CASSSQGAWGQRDTQYF
v_gene: TRBV7-9; j_gene: TRBJ2-7; abundance: .; d_gene: TRBD1; CDR3nt: TGTGCCAGCAGCTTAGCGACAGGGACCTACGAGCAGTACTTC; CDR3aa: CASSLATGTYEQYF
v_gene: TRBV30; j_gene: TRBJ2-2; abundance: .; d_gene: TRBD1; CDR3nt: TGTGCCTGGAGGACAGGGGGCTTGAACACCGGGGAGCTGTTTTTT; CDR3aa: CAWRTGGLNTGELFF
v_gene: TRBV7-9; j_gene: TRBJ2-5; abundance: .; d_gene: TRBD1; CDR3nt: TGTGCCAGCAGCGGAAGGGACAGGGGACAAGAGACCCAGTACTTC; CDR3aa: CASSGRDRGQETQYF
v_gene: TRBV19; j_gene: TRBJ1-3; abundance: .; d_gene: TRBD1; CDR3nt: TGTGCCAGTAGTACTCCGACAGGGACTGGAAACACCATATATTTT; CDR3aa: CASSTPTGTGNTIYF
v_gene: TRBV11-1; j_gene: TRBJ2-5; abundance: .; d_gene: TRBD2; CDR3nt: TGTGCCAGCAGCTGGATAGCGGGGGCCATTCAAGAGACCCAGTACTTC; CDR3aa: CASSWIAGAIQETQYF
v_gene: TRBV24-1; j_gene: TRBJ2-1; abundance: .; d_gene: TRBD1; CDR3nt: TGTGCCACCAGTGATTCCGAGGACAGGTTCGGTACCTATGAGCAGTTCTTC; CDR3aa: CATSDSEDRFGTYEQFF
v_gene: TRBV11-2; j_gene: TRBJ2-5; abundance: .; d_gene: .; CDR3nt: TGTGCCAGCAGCTTAGTTCTGGCGGGGGAGACCCAGTACTTC; CDR3aa: CASSLVLAGETQYF
v_gene: TRBV19; j_gene: TRBJ2-7; abundance: .; d_gene: .; CDR3nt: TGTGCCAGTAGTATCGGGCTACCCCGACAGAGCTCCTACGAGCAGTACTTC; CDR3aa: CASSIGLPRQSSYEQYF
v_gene: TRBV10-3; j_gene: TRBJ1-3; abundance: once; d_gene: .; CDR3nt: TGTGCCATCAGTGAGTCGACAGGAAACACCATATATTTT; CDR3aa: CAISESTGNTIYF